The sequence of this T cell receptor (beta chain) was determined in a study of radiation and T cells in renal cell carcinoma. Whole-study context: Nephrectomy followed 15 Gy stereotactic body radiation by 4 weeks. General observations from the study: From baseline, blood top tumor clonotypes peaked at 2 weeks post-radiation. Pretreatment tumor biopsies were lacking, so baseline clonotypes are unknown.

Germline assignment: CDR1 MNHNS and CDR2 SASEGT. The trim removed 0 bases at V and 13 bases at J, leaving 9 bases unmatched. This CDR3 has 15 residues. Time point specified: baseline pretreatment blood. Treatment specified: 15 Gy SBRT to primary tumor, nephrectomy 4 weeks later. Serial blood draws occurred at baseline and 2 and 4 weeks post-SBRT. In its sample, this clone was seen a few times. Its target is unknown. The repertoire was sequenced with immunoSEQ multiplex PCR; TCRdb's copy has only in-frame clones and lacks some. The sample consists of about 150,000 clones, around 90% of them appearing once.

The V and J genes are TRBV6-1 and TRBJ2-6, with 7 bases matching TRBD1. This specimen was blood, taken from a patient whose treatment included radiotherapy and nephrectomy. The receptor was isolated from an older woman with renal cell carcinoma. For the CDR3, the DNA is TGTGCCAGCAGTGAAGCTCGGGGACAGACACAAGTCCTGACTTTC. Encoded protein: CASSEARGQTQVLTF.